This T cell receptor (beta chain) was found in a study of CD8+ T cells in alopecia areata. Study as a whole: Tofacitinib was given for 6 to 18 months, then stopped for 6 months.

The CDR3 loop spans 16 amino acids. CDR1 and CDR2 (germline): SGHVS, FQNEAQ. V was pared by 1 base and J by 7 bases, with 20 bases between. In each case, RNA was isolated and then reverse transcribed into cDNA as the sequencing template. The assay was immunoSEQ multiplex PCR, and TCRdb's table has in-frame clones only and misses some. The repertoire has around 140,000 clones, 86% of them found once; the top ten carry 13%. Treatment indicated: oral pan-JAK inhibitor, 5-10 mg twice daily. The sequences come from CD8+ T cells sorted from blood, collected at week 4, from a patient treated with tofacitinib. This sequence was found in a human donor with alopecia areata. The chain has TRBV7-8 and TRBJ2-7, with D uncertain. The CDR3 spells CASSLVFGEATREQYF. The DNA for the CDR3 is TGTGCCAGCAGCTTAGTCTTTGGTGAGGCAACTCGAGAGCAGTACTTC.